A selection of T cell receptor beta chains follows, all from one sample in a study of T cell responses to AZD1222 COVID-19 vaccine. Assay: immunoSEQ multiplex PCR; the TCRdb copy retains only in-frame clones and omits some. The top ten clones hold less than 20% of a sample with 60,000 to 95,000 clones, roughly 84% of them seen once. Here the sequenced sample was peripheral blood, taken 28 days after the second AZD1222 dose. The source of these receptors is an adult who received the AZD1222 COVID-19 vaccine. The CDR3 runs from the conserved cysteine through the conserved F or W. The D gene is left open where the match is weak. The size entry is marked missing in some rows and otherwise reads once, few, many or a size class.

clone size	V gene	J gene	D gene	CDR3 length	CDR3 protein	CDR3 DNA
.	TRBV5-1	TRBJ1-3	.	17	CASSLEGVRASGNTIYF	TGCGCCAGCAGCTTGGAAGGGGTACGAGCCTCTGGAAACACCATATATTTT
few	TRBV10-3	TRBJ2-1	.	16	CAISESGIGANNEQFF	TGTGCCATCAGTGAGTCGGGAATAGGCGCGAACAATGAGCAGTTCTTC
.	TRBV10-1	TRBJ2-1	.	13	CASSEGGNNEQFF	TGCGCCAGCAGTGAGGGCGGTAACAATGAGCAGTTCTTC
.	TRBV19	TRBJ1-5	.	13	CASSIRGTQPQHF	TGTGCCAGTAGTATTCGGGGTACGCAGCCCCAGCATTTT
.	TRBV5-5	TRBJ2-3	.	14	CASSFLRGTDTQYF	TGTGCCAGCAGCTTTCTCCGGGGGACAGATACGCAGTATTTT
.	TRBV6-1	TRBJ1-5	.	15	CASSEAIYSNQPQHF	TGTGCCAGCAGTGAAGCCATTTATAGCAATCAGCCCCAGCATTTT
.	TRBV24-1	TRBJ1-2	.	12	CATQDRTYGYTF	TGTGCCACCCAAGACAGGACCTATGGCTACACCTTC
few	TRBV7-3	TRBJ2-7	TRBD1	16	CASSLIARDRDYEQYF	TGTGCCAGCAGCTTAATAGCCCGGGACAGGGACTACGAGCAGTACTTC
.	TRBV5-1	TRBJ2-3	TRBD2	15	CASSWSGGGGDTQYF	TGCGCCAGCAGCTGGAGCGGGGGCGGAGGAGATACGCAGTATTTT
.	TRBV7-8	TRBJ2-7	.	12	CASSFSSGEQYF	TGTGCCAGCAGCTTTTCTTCAGGGGAGCAGTACTTC
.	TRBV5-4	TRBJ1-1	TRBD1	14	CASRTGSGNTEAFF	TGTGCCAGCAGGACAGGGTCGGGGAACACTGAAGCTTTCTTT
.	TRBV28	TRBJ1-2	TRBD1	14	CASRRQGANYGYTF	TGTGCCAGCAGACGACAGGGGGCGAACTATGGCTACACCTTC
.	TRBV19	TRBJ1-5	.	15	CASIRTSYSNQPQHF	TGTGCCAGTATTAGAACATCTTATAGCAATCAGCCCCAGCATTTT
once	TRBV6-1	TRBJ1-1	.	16	CASSVFWAGPNTEAFF	TGTGCCAGCAGTGTCTTTTGGGCAGGCCCGAACACTGAAGCTTTCTTT
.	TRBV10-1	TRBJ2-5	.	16	CASSALNQRPPETQYF	TGCGCCAGCAGTGCCCTGAATCAGCGGCCTCCAGAGACCCAGTACTTC
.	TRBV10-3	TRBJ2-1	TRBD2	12	CAGSGGRNEQFF	TGTGCCGGATCGGGGGGGCGCAATGAGCAGTTCTTC
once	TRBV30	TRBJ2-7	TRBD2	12	CAWFGGRGEQYF	TGTGCCTGGTTCGGGGGGAGAGGGGAGCAGTACTTC
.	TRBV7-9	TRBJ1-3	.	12	CASERASDTIYF	TGTGCCAGCGAACGGGCTTCAGACACCATATATTTT
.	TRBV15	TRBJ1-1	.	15	CATSRDRAANTEAFF	TGTGCCACCAGCAGAGATCGGGCTGCGAACACTGAAGCTTTCTTT
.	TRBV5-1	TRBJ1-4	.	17	CASSLVGRLRTNEKLFF	TGCGCCAGCAGCTTGGTGGGACGCCTCAGAACTAATGAAAAACTGTTTTTT
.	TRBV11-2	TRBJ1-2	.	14	CASSHNRVGYGYTF	TGTGCCAGCAGCCACAACCGGGTTGGCTATGGCTACACCTTC
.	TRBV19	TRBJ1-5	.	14	CASSILQGRGPQHF	TGTGCCAGTAGTATCCTTCAGGGGAGAGGGCCCCAGCATTTT
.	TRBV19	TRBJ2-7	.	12	CANNRADYEQYF	TGTGCCAACAATAGGGCCGATTACGAGCAGTACTTC
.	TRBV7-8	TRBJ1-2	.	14	CASSLDSPNYGYTF	TGTGCCAGCAGCTTGGACAGCCCTAACTATGGCTACACCTTC
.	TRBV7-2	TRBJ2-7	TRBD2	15	CASSLVLAGGYEQYF	TGTGCCAGCAGCTTAGTCCTAGCGGGGGGGTACGAGCAGTACTTC
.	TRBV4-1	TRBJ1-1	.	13	CASSLRQNTEAFF	TGCGCCAGCAGCCTTCGACAGAACACTGAAGCTTTCTTT
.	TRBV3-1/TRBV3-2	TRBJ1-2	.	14	CASSQVLTSYGYTF	TGTGCCAGCAGCCAAGTCCTCACCTCCTATGGCTACACCTTC
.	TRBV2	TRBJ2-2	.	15	CASSPRTANTGELFF	TGTGCCAGCAGCCCCCGGACAGCGAACACCGGGGAGCTGTTTTTT
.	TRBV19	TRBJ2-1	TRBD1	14	CASADRGGYNEQFF	TGTGCCAGCGCCGACAGGGGGGGCTACAATGAGCAGTTCTTC
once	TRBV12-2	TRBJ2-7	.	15	CASRLAERGTYEQYF	TGTGCAAGTCGCTTAGCTGAGCGGGGGACCTACGAGCAGTACTTC
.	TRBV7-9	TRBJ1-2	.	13	CASSLDREGGYTF	TGTGCCAGCAGCTTAGATAGGGAGGGAGGCTACACCTTC
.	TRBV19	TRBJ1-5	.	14	CASSPPGGVQPQHF	TGTGCCAGTAGCCCCCCGGGGGGGGTTCAGCCCCAGCATTTT
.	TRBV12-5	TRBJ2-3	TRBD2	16	CASANPGRGDRDTQYF	TGTGCTAGTGCCAACCCTGGTCGGGGGGACCGGGATACGCAGTATTTT
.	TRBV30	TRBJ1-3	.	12	CAWTTSGNTIYF	TGTGCCTGGACTACCTCTGGAAACACCATATATTTT
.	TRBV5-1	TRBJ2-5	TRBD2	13	CASSLTSGGDQYF	TGCGCCAGCAGCTTGACTAGCGGGGGAGATCAGTACTTC
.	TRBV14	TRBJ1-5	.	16	CASSQERPFLRQPQHF	TGTGCCAGCAGCCAAGAAAGGCCCTTTTTGAGGCAGCCCCAGCATTTT
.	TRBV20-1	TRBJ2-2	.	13	CSASWEVTGELFF	TGCAGTGCTAGTTGGGAGGTCACCGGGGAGCTGTTTTTT
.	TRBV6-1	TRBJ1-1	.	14	CASSETGRGTEAFF	TGTGCCAGCAGTGAAACAGGAAGGGGCACTGAAGCTTTCTTT
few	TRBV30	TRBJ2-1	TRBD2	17	CAWSVRLGGEKYNEQFF	TGTGCCTGGAGTGTCAGGCTGGGGGGGGAGAAATACAATGAGCAGTTCTTC
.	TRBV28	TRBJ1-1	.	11	CASRGPREAFF	TGTGCCAGCAGGGGACCGCGTGAAGCTTTCTTT
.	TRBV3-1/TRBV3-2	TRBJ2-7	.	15	CASSQGEYRAYEQYF	TGTGCCAGCAGCCAAGGAGAGTACAGAGCCTACGAGCAGTACTTC
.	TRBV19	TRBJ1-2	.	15	CASSILWGQYYGYTF	TGTGCCAGTAGTATACTGTGGGGGCAGTACTATGGCTACACCTTC
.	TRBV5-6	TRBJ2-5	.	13	CASSWGPLETQYF	TGTGCCAGCAGCTGGGGTCCTCTGGAGACCCAGTACTTC
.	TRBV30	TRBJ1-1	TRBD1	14	CAWNRGLRNTEAFF	TGTGCCTGGAACAGGGGGCTCAGGAACACTGAAGCTTTCTTT
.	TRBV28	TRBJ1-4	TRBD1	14	CASSRDSINEKLFF	TGTGCCAGCAGTAGGGACAGTATTAATGAAAAACTGTTTTTT
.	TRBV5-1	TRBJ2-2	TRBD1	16	CARSSGTGGYTGELFF	TGCGCCAGAAGCTCCGGGACAGGGGGCTACACCGGGGAGCTGTTTTTT
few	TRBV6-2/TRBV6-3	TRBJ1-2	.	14	CASSYAGSGYGYTF	TGTGCCAGCAGTTACGCAGGGAGTGGCTATGGCTACACCTTC